This T cell receptor beta chain derives from a study of T cells after yellow fever vaccination. General study points: Most primary-vaccination clones recurred post-booster (approximately 96% CD4, about 87% CD8).

Template switching with 5'RACE generated the TCR cDNA and added a universal primer site and UMIs. Using its own MiXCR run on the 5' RACE reads, TCRdb lists one record per CDR3 protein. The data show more than 300,000 distinct CDR3 sequences, approximately 7% seen once. In its sample, this clonotype was seen a few times. Its antigen is not identified. The sequencing here drew on PBMCs, taken about 49 days after the first yellow fever vaccination. The sequence came from a man younger than 35 who received the YFV17D yellow fever vaccine.

The CDR3 nucleotides read TGTGCCAGCAGTACGCAAATATGGCAGGGTATATACGAGCAGTACTTC. Protein product: CASSTQIWQGIYEQYF. The chain combines TRBV27 with TRBJ2-7; tentative D call: TRBD1 (5 bases). Germline lookup yields CDR1 MNHEY and CDR2 SMNVEV (reference sequence). V was clipped by 5 bases and J by 4 bases, with 21 bases between them. There are 16 residues in the CDR3.